The 14 T cell receptor beta chains in this list originate from one sample, sequenced in a study of radiotherapy plus CTLA-4 blockade in lung cancer. Produced via immunoSEQ multiplex PCR; TCRdb's table is partial and in-frame only. This sample has roughly 80,000 clones, with about 78% found just once. The specimen comprised peripheral blood, sampled from a patient treated with radiotherapy plus ipilimumab. All receptors derive from a human donor with non-small cell lung cancer who had a partial response to radiotherapy plus ipilimumab. Some clones in this sample may be carry-over from other donors' samples.

The J gene is TRBJ1-2, the V gene TRBV27, with D perhaps matching TRBD1 (5 bases). Trimming took 5 bases from V and 8 from J, leaving 15 bases between them. Germline CDR1 MNHEY, CDR2 SMNVEV (reference sequence). The length of the CDR3 is 13 residues. The CDR3 region has the DNA TGTGCCAGCAGTGCAGGGTTTTTTTGGGGCTACACCTTC. Its protein product is CASSAGFFWGYTF.

The chain links TRBV14 to TRBJ1-2; D may be TRBD1 (6 bases). Between the trimmed V and J ends, which lost 3 bases and 0 bases, there was a span of 11 bases. Germline assignment: CDR1 SGHDN and CDR2 FVKESK. CDR3 size: 15 residues. In nucleotides, the CDR3 is TGTGCCAGCAGCCACGATGACAGGACTAACTATGGCTACACCTTC. The encoded protein is CASSHDDRTNYGYTF.

This chain links TRBV7-2 with TRBJ1-1; D is undetermined. Germline V gene lookup returns CDR1 SGHTA and CDR2 FQGNSA. The CDR3 runs 15 residues. Trimming pared 5 bases from V and 4 bases from J, leaving 17 bases between. The DNA of the CDR3 is TGTGCCAGCAGCCCCCCTCATTGGGGAGTCACTGAAGCTTTCTTT. This encodes CASSPPHWGVTEAFF.

This clone has just a few counts. The chain links TRBV2 to TRBJ2-7; TRBD1 matches 9 bases. CDR1 is SNHLY and CDR2 is FYNNEI in the germline V gene. The V segment lost 6 bases and the J segment 4 bases; nucleotides outside the gene matches: 7. This CDR3 contains 14 residues. This chain's CDR3 is CASSGGQGQYEQYF. The CDR3 region has the DNA TGTGCCAGCAGCGGGGGACAGGGCCAATACGAGCAGTACTTC.

The CDR3 loop reads CASSVGLAGGIYEQYF. DNA of the CDR3: TGTGCCAGCAGTGTAGGACTAGCGGGGGGGATCTACGAGCAGTACTTC. The V gene is TRBV2, the J gene TRBJ2-5; TRBD2 matches at 15 bases. TRBJ2-7 explains the end of the DNA better; the J call may be wrong. The germline V gene has CDR1 SNHLY and CDR2 FYNNEI. This CDR3 is built from 16 residues.

The chain has TRBV4-1 and TRBJ2-7; D is ambiguous. Germline lookup yields CDR1 MGHRA and CDR2 YSYEKL. The CDR3 covers 19 residues. The V end lost 0 bases, the J end lost 1 base, and 22 bases lay between the germline ends. CDR3 DNA sequence: TGCGCCAGCAGCCAAGAGGAGTTGCGGCCAGCCTACAAGTCCTACGAGCAGTACTTC. Translated, it gives CASSQEELRPAYKSYEQYF.

The gene calls are TRBV5-4 and TRBJ2-3; 12 bases map to TRBD2. V trimming: 1 base; J trimming: 6 bases; junction bases outside the gene matches: 6. Germline CDR1 and CDR2: SGHNT and YYREEE (reference sequence). There are 16 residues in the CDR3. DNA of the CDR3: TGTGCCAGCAGCTTGTCTAGCGGGGGGGCAACCGATACGCAGTATTTT. It encodes CASSLSSGGATDTQYF.

The V and J genes are TRBV6-1 and TRBJ2-2, with a tentative D call TRBD2 (6 bases). The CDR3 consists of 14 residues. Looked up from germline, CDR1 is MNHNS and CDR2 is SASEGT. V lost 0 bases to trimming and J lost 6 bases, with 8 bases between them. Written as DNA, the CDR3 is TGTGCCAGCAGTGAAGCGGGAGGAGCCGGGGAGCTGTTTTTT. It encodes CASSEAGGAGELFF.

V is TRBV7-2 and J is TRBJ1-1, with 7 bases fitting TRBD1. This CDR3 contains 14 residues. Germline V CDR1 and CDR2: SGHTA, FQGNSA. V lost 5 bases, J lost 5 bases, and 8 bases stayed unmatched. The CDR3 sequence: CASSSDRVWTEAFF. For the CDR3, the DNA is TGTGCCAGCAGCAGCGACAGGGTTTGGACTGAAGCTTTCTTT.

The sample holds a few counts of this clone. This chain connects TRBV4-3 to TRBJ1-5; weak D call: TRBD1 (5 bases). The CDR3 runs to 14 residues. The V gene lost 0 bases and the J gene lost 9 bases, with 12 bases spanning the gap. The germline V gene has CDR1 LGHNA and CDR2 YSLEER. The CDR3 DNA reads as TGCGCCAGCAGCCAAGATTGGCAGGGACTGCCCCAGCATTTT. It encodes CASSQDWQGLPQHF.

This sequence joins TRBV28 and TRBJ1-5; TRBD1 might be the D (6 bases). Germline V lookup: CDR1 MDHEN, CDR2 SYDVKM. Deletions cut 4 bases from V and 1 base from J, with 11 bases between. The CDR3 has 15 residues. The CDR3 here is CASSSPTGSNQPQHF. In DNA, the CDR3 is TGTGCCAGCAGTTCCCCGACAGGAAGCAATCAGCCCCAGCATTTT.

The V call is TRBV19, the J call TRBJ2-1, with 8 bases matching TRBD1. The junction had 8 bases not matched to a gene; V was cut back by 4 bases and J by 3 bases. The CDR3 sequence is 16 residues long. Germline V CDR1 and CDR2: LNHDA, SQIVND (reference sequence). CDR3: CASSTRQGTGYNEQFF. DNA for the CDR3: TGTGCCAGTAGTACCAGACAGGGGACGGGCTACAATGAGCAGTTCTTC.

This sequence joins TRBV18 and TRBJ2-5; 12 bases map to TRBD1. The CDR3 has 15 amino acids. Per germline, CDR1 KGHSH and CDR2 LQKENI. The V and J ends lost 2 bases and 5 bases, in that order; junction bases with no gene match: 3. In DNA, the CDR3 is TGTGCCAGCTCACCAGGGACAGGGGGCCGGGAGACCCAGTACTTC. Protein product: CASSPGTGGRETQYF.

This sequence joins TRBV5-1 and TRBJ1-1, with D tentatively TRBD1 (5 bases). The germline V gene has CDR1 SGHRS and CDR2 YFSETQ. Trimming pared 4 bases from V and 4 bases from J, leaving 17 bases between. The length of the CDR3 is 15 residues. This CDR3 reads CASSDTVGGSTEAFF. DNA of the CDR3: TGCGCCAGCAGCGACACTGTGGGGGGGTCCACTGAAGCTTTCTTT. Drawing the rest from reference TRBV5-1 and TRBJ1-1, the complete variable domain is KAGVTQTPRYLIKTRGQQVTLSCSPISGHRSVSWYQQTPGQGLQFLFEYFSETQRNKGNFPGRFSGRQFSNSRSEMNVSTLELGDSALYLCASSDTVGGSTEAFFGQGTRLTVV.